This T cell receptor (beta chain) was observed in a study of tumor-infiltrating lymphocytes in primary liver carcinoma. Broader study findings: CD8+ and CD4+ repertoires went uncompared, the samples being bulk unsorted. Whereas tumor region pairs overlapped more, tumor-adjacent and tumor-blood pairs overlapped less.

The CDR3 is made up of 16 amino acids. Germline values: CDR1 SGHAT, CDR2 FQNNGV. Unsorted whole blood yielded the blood RNA, and germline DNA was also extracted. Researchers generated TCR beta cDNA from about 450 ng of total RNA, relying on a constant-region primer. Amplification in three nested multiplex PCR rounds with slightly modified ARM-PCR gave rise to TCR beta libraries. The two initial PCR rounds, roughly 10 cycles each, used TRBV1-TRBV30 forward and C-beta reverse primers. TCRdb re-derived calls from the multiplex PCR reads in MiXCR, one entry per CDR3 protein. Of 330,000 or so distinct CDR3 sequences listed, 65% are singletons. In regard to this clonotype: The antigen remains undetermined. Germline and junction disagree at one end, which may indicate a read error.

The genes are TRBV11-2 and TRBJ1-2, with 10 positions matching TRBD1. The specimen sequenced was peripheral blood. The source of this sequence is a man in his forties with primary liver carcinoma and hepatitis B virus infection. DNA of the CDR3: TGTGTCAGCAGCTTAGCGACAGGGGGCGCAAGCTATGGCTACACATTC. Encoded protein: CVSSLATGGASYGYTF.